The 10 T cell receptor beta chains listed next were all sequenced from one sample in a study of T cells in localized non-small cell lung cancer. Only in-frame clones appear in the TCRdb table, and some are missing; sequencing was by immunoSEQ multiplex PCR. The table has around 78,000 clones, over 75% seen once. The material sequenced was peripheral blood, taken before any cancer treatment. These receptors were taken from a female donor older than 55 with stage I lung adenocarcinoma.

The chain carries TRBV19 and TRBJ1-2, with unresolved D. Germline V gene lookup returns CDR1 LNHDA and CDR2 SQIVND (reference sequence). The CDR3 sequence is 17 residues long. The ends were cut back, 6 bases at V and 1 base at J, with 21 bases in the middle. CDR3: CASSKDLSDTVNYGYTF. Written as DNA, the CDR3 is TGTGCCAGTAGCAAGGACCTGAGTGACACCGTTAACTATGGCTACACCTTC.

The V call is TRBV18, the J call TRBJ2-5; 14 bases line up with TRBD2. The CDR3 is 19 amino acids. V gave up 2 bases and J gave up 1 base; unmatched junction bases: 9. From germline, CDR1 is KGHSH and CDR2 LQKENI. CDR3 sequence reads: CASSPLPLGTSGSQETQYF. The DNA for the CDR3 is TGTGCCAGCTCACCATTACCCCTTGGGACTAGCGGGAGCCAAGAGACCCAGTACTTC. The full variable domain, with the rest looked up from reference TRBV18 and TRBJ2-5, is NAGVMQNPRHLVRRRGQEARLRCSPMKGHSHVYWYRQLPEEGLKFMVYLQKENIIDESGMPKERFSAEFPKEGPSILRIQQVVRGDSAAYFCASSPLPLGTSGSQETQYFGPGTRLLVL.

This clone showed up just once. V gene TRBV7-2 combines with J gene TRBJ2-1; the match to TRBD2 covers 10 bases. The CDR3 spans 16 residues. With 1 base clipped from V and 10 bases from J, the junction kept 10 bases outside the gene matches. Germline V gene sequence: CDR1 SGHTA, CDR2 FQGNSA. The CDR3 DNA reads as TGTGCCAGCAGCTTAGTGGGAAGCGGGGGGGCCGGAGAGCAGTTCTTC. It specifies CASSLVGSGGAGEQFF.

The V call is TRBV5-1, the J call TRBJ2-5; TRBD2 matches at 14 bases. CDR1 and CDR2 from the germline V gene are SGHRS and YFSETQ. Trimming cost V 3 bases and J 4 bases; bases outside gene matches: 2. The CDR3 spans 15 residues. CDR3 in amino acids: CASSSGLAGGETQYF. The DNA for the CDR3 is TGCGCCAGCAGCTCCGGACTAGCGGGGGGAGAGACCCAGTACTTC.

The J gene is TRBJ2-5, the V gene TRBV29-1; D is unclear. This CDR3 contains 12 residues. The V end lost 5 bases, the J end lost 4 bases, and 11 bases lay between the germline ends. From germline, CDR1 is SQVTM and CDR2 ANQGSEA. The CDR3 is CSVSDGSETQYF. In nucleotides, the CDR3 is TGCAGCGTTTCGGATGGATCAGAGACCCAGTACTTC.

The chain carries TRBV6-1 and TRBJ2-1; 10 bases fit TRBD2. Per the germline V gene, CDR1 is MNHNS and CDR2 is SASEGT. The CDR3 runs 16 residues. The V segment lost 4 bases and the J segment 0 bases; nucleotides outside the gene matches: 3. The DNA of the CDR3 is TGTGCCAGCAGTGCGCTAGCGGGGGTCTCCTACAATGAGCAGTTCTTC. This codes for CASSALAGVSYNEQFF.

The rearrangement links TRBV15 to TRBJ1-3; TRBD1 agrees at 9 bases. CDR3 length: 16 amino acids. Trimming cost V 5 bases and J 4 bases; bases outside gene matches: 9. CDR1 is LNHNV, CDR2 YYDKDF, per germline (reference sequence). The CDR3 loop is CATSRIQGAGGNTIYF. The DNA of the CDR3 is TGTGCCACCAGCCGTATACAGGGGGCAGGAGGAAACACCATATATTTT.

The chain couples TRBV28 to TRBJ1-1, with D possibly TRBD1 on 5 matching bases. The length of the CDR3 is 13 residues. Germline values: CDR1 MDHEN, CDR2 SYDVKM. Trimming pared 4 bases from V and 7 bases from J, leaving 13 bases between. In DNA, the CDR3 is TGTGCCAGCAGTTCGACAGTCTTCGGTGAAGCTTTCTTT. It codes for CASSSTVFGEAFF.

The genes are TRBV6-1 and TRBJ2-7, with D tentatively TRBD1 or TRBD2 (5 bases each). V lost 6 bases to trimming and J lost 0 bases, with 12 bases between them. The CDR3 loop spans 14 amino acids. CDR1 is MNHNS and CDR2 is SASEGT in the germline V gene. DNA of the CDR3: TGTGCCAGCAGCCCCGGGGCAAGCTCCTACGAGCAGTACTTC. Its protein is CASSPGASSYEQYF.

The chain is built from TRBV9 and TRBJ2-4, with D tentatively TRBD1 or TRBD2 (5 bases each). The CDR3 is made up of 15 amino acids. Trimming cost V 4 bases and J 5 bases, with 16 bases left between them. Germline V gene lookup returns CDR1 SGDLS and CDR2 YYNGEE. This CDR3 reads CASSPGTLGENIQYF. As DNA, the CDR3 is TGTGCCAGCAGCCCGGGGACCCTAGGGGAAAACATTCAGTACTTC.